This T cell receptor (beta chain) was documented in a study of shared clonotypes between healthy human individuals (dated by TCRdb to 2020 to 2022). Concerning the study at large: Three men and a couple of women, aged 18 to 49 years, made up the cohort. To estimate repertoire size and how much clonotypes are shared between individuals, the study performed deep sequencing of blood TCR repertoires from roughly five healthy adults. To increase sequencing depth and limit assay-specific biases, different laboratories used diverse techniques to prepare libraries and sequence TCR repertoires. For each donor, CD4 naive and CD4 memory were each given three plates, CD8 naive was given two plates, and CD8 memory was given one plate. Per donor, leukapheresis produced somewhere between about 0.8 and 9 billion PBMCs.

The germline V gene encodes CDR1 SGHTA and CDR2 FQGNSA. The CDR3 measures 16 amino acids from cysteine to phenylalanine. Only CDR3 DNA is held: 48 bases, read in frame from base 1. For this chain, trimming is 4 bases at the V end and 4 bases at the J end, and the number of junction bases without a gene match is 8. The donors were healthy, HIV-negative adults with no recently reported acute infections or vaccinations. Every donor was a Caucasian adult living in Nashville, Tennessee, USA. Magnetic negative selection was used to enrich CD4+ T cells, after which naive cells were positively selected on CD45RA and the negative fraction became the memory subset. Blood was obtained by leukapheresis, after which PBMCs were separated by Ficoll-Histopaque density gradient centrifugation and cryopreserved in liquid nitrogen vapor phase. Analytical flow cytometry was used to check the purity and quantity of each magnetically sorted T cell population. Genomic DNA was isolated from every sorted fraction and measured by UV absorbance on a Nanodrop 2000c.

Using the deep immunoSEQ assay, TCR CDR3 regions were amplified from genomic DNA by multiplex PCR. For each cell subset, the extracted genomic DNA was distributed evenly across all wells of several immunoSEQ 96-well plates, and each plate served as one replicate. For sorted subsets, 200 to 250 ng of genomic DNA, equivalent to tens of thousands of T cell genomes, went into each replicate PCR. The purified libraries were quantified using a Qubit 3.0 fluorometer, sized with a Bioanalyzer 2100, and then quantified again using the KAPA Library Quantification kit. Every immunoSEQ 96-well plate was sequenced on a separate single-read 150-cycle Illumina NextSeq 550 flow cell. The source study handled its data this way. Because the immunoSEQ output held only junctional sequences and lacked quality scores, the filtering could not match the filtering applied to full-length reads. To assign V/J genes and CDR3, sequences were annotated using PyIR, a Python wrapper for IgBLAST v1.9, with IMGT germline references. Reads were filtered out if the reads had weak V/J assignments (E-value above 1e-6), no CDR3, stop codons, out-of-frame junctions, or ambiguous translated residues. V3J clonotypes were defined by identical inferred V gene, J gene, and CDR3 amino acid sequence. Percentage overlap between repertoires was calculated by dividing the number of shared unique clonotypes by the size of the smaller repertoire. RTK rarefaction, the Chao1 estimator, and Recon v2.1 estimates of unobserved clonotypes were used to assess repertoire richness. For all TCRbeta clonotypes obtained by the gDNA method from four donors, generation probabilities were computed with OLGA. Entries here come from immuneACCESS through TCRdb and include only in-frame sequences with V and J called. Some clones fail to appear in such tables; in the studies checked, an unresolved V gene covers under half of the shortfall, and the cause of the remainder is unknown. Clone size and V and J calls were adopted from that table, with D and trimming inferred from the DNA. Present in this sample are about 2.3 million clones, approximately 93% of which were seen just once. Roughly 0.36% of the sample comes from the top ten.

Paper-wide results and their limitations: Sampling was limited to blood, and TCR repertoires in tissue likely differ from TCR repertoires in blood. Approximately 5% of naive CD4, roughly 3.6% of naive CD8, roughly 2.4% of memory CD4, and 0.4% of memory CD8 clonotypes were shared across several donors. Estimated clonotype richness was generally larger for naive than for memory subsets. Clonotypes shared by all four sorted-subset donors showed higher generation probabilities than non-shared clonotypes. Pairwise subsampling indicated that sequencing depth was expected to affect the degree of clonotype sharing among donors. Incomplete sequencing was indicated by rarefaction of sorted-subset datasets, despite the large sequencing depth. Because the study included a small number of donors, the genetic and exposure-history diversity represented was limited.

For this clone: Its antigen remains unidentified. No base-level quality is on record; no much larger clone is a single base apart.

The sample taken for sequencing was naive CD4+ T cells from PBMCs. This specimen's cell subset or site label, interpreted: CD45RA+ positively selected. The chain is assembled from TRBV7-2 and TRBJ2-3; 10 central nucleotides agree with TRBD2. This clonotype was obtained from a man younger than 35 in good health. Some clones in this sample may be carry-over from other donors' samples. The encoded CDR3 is CASSYSSGSVADTQYF. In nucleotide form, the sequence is TGTGCCAGCAGCTATTCTAGCGGGAGTGTTGCAGATACGCAGTATTTT. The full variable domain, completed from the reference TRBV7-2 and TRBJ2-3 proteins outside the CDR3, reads GAGVSQSPSNKVTEKGKDVELRCDPISGHTALYWYRQSLGQGLEFLIYFQGNSAPDKSGLPSDRFSAERTGGSVSTLTIQRTQQEDSAVYLCASSYSSGSVADTQYFGPGTRLTVL.